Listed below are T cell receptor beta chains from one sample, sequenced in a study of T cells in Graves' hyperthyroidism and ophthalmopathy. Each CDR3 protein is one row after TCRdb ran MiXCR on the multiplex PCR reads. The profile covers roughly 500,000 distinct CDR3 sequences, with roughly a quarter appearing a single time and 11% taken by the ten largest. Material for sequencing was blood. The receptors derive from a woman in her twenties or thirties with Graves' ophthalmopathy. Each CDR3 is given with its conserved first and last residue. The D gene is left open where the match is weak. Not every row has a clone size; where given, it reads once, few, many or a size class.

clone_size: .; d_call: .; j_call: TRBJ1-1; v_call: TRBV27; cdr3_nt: TGTGCCAGTCTTGAGAATGGACAGAACACTGAAGCTTTCTTT; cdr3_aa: CASLENGQNTEAFF
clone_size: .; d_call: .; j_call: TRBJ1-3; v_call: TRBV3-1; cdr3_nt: TGTGCCAGCAGCCATAGGGACGGATGGTTCTCTGGAAACACCATATATTTT; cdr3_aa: CASSHRDGWFSGNTIYF
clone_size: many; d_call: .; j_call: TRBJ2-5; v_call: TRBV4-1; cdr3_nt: TGCGCCAGCAGCCAGACAGGTTTGCGCCAAGAGACCCAGTACTTC; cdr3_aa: CASSQTGLRQETQYF
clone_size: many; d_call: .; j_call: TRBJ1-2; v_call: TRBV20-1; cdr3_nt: TGCAGTGTGGATGGCTACACCTTC; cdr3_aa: CSVDGYTF
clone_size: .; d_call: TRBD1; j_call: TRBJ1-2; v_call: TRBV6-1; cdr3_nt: TGTGCCAGCAGTCAAGACCAGGGGGATGGCTATGGCTACACCTTC; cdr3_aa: CASSQDQGDGYGYTF
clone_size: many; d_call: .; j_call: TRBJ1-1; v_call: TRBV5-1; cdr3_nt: TGCGCCAGCAGCTTGTCCGGGACTCAGAACACTGAAGCTTTCTTT; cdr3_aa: CASSLSGTQNTEAFF
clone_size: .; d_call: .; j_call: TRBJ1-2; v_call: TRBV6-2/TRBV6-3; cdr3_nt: TGTGCCAGCAGAACGGTAGCTAACTATGGCTACACCTTC; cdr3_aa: CASRTVANYGYTF
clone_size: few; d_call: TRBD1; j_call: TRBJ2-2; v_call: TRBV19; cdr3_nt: TGTGCCAGTAGCCTAACCGACAGGGGAGACACCGGGGAGCTGTTTTTT; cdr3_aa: CASSLTDRGDTGELFF
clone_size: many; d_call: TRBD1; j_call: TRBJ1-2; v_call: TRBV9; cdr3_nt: TGTGCCAGCAGCGTAGTCCCCGGGACAGGGGAGGGCTACACCTTC; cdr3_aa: CASSVVPGTGEGYTF
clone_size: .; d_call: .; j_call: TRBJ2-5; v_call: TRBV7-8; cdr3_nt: TGTGCCAGCAGCTTAGCGGCCCTAGAGACCCAGTACTTC; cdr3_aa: CASSLAALETQYF
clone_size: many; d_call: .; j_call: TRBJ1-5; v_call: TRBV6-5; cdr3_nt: TGTGCCAGCAGGCCCAGGGAAGGCGGGATCGAGCCCCAGCATTTT; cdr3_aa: CASRPREGGIEPQHF
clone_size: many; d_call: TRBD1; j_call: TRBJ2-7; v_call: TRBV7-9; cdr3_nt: TGTGCCAGCAGCAACCGGGACAGGGGGCAAGAGCAGTACTTC; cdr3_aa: CASSNRDRGQEQYF
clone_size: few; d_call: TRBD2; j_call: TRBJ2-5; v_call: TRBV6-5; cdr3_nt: TGTGCCAGCAGTTACACCCGAAGAAGCGGGAGGGCCTTGGAGACCCAGTACTTC; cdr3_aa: CASSYTRRSGRALETQYF
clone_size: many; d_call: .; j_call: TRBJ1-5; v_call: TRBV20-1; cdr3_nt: TGCAGTGCTAGATCAGGGCTAGGGGGGCCCCAGCATTTT; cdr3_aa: CSARSGLGGPQHF
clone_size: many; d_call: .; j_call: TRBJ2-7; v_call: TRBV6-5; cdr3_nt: TGTGCCAGCAGCTCCCTCTACGAGCAGTACTTC; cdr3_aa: CASSSLYEQYF
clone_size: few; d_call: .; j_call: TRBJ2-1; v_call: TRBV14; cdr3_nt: TGTGCCAGCAGCCACTCGTGGCCAGGGTACAATGAGCAGTTCTTC; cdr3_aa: CASSHSWPGYNEQFF
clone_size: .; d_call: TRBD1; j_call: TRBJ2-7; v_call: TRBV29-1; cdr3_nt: TGCAGCGTTGAGCTACTACAGGGGGCGGGTTACGAGCAGTACTTC; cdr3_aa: CSVELLQGAGYEQYF
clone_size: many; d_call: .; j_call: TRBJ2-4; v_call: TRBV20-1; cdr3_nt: TGCAGTGCCACGGGTCGAGGTGTACTAGCCAAAAACATTCAGTACTTC; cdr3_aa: CSATGRGVLAKNIQYF
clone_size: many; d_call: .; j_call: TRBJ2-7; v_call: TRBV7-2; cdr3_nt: TGTGCCAGCAGCTCAAGCCTAATCCCGAGCTACGAGCAGTACTTC; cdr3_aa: CASSSSLIPSYEQYF
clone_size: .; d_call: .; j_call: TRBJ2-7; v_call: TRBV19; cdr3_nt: TGTGCCAGTAGCCAGGTGGGGGCCTACTCCTACGAGCAGTACTTC; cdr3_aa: CASSQVGAYSYEQYF
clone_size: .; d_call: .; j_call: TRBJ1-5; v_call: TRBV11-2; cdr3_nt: TGTGCCAGCAGCTTAGGGGGGGTGAGTCAGCCCCAGCATTTT; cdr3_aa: CASSLGGVSQPQHF
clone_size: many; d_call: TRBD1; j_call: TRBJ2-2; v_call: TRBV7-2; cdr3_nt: TGTGCCAGCAGCCCTAGGACAGGGATGAACACCGGGGAGCTGTTTTTT; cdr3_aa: CASSPRTGMNTGELFF
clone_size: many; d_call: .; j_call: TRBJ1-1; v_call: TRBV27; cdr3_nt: TGTGCCAGCAGTCCGCTCACAGGGATAACTGAAGCTTTCTTT; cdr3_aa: CASSPLTGITEAFF
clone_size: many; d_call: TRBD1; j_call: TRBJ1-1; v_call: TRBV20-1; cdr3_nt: TGCAGTGCTTGTAATCAGGGGGACCTGGCTTTCTTT; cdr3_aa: CSACNQGDLAFF
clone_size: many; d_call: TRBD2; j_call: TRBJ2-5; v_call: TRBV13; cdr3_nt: TGTGCCAGCAGCTTAGGACTAGCGGGGGGTTTGGAGACCCAGTACTTC; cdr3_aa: CASSLGLAGGLETQYF
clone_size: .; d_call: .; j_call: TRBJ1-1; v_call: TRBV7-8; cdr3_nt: TGTGCCAGCAGCACCAAGGCAGGGAGGACCCCTGAAGCTTTCTTT; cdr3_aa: CASSTKAGRTPEAFF
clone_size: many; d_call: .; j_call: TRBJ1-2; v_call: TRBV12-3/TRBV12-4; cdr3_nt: TGTGCCAGCAGTTCTGGATGGGGGATGAGGGATGGCTACACCTTC; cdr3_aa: CASSSGWGMRDGYTF
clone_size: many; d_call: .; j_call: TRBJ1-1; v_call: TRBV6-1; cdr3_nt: TGTGCCAGCATAACACAGAACACTGAAGCTTTCTTT; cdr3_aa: CASITQNTEAFF
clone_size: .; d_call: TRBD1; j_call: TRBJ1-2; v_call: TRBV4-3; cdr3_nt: TGCGCCAGCAGCCAAGGGCCGGACAGGAGCTATGGCTACACCTTC; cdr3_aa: CASSQGPDRSYGYTF
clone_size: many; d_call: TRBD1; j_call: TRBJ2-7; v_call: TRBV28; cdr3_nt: TGTGCCAGCAGTCTCCCGGGACAGGGTGCCGACGAGCAGTACTTC; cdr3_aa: CASSLPGQGADEQYF
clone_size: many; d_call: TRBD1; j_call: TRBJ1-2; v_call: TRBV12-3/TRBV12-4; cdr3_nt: TGTGCCAGCAGTTCGACAGGGGCCGCGTTTGGCTACACCTTC; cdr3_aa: CASSSTGAAFGYTF
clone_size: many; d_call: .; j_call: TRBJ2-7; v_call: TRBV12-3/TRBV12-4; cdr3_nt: TGTGCCAGCAGTAAAAAACTACAGGGTATGGGGGAGCAGTACTTC; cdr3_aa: CASSKKLQGMGEQYF
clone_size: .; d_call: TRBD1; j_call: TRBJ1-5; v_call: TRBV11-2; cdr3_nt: TGTGCCAGCAGCCTCCGGGACAGGGGATGGGGCAATCAGCCCCAGCATTTT; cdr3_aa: CASSLRDRGWGNQPQHF
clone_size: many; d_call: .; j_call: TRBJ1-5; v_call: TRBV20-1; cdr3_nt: TGCAGTGCTAGAGACAGGTACAATCAGCCCCAGCATTTT; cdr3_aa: CSARDRYNQPQHF
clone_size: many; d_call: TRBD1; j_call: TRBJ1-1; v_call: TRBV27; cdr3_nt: TGTGCCAGCAGTCGACAGGGATTGATGATAACTGAAGCTTTCTTT; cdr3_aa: CASSRQGLMITEAFF
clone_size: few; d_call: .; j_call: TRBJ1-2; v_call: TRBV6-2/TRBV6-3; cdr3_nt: TGTGCCAGCAGTTCCGTCGGGGGCAGTGGCTACACCTTC; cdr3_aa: CASSSVGGSGYTF
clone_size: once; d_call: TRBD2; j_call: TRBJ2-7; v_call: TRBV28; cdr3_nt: TGTGCCAGCATAGGCGGGAGTAACTACGAGCAGTACTTC; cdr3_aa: CASIGGSNYEQYF
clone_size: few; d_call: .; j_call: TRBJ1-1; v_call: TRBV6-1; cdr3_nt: TGTGCCAGCAGTGAGAACGGGGGGGTAGGAAACACTGAAGCTTTCTTT; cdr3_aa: CASSENGGVGNTEAFF
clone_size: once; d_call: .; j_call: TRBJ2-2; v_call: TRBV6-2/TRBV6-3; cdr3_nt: TGTGCCAGCAGTTTCCCACTCAGAAACACCGGGGAGCTGTTTTTT; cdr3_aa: CASSFPLRNTGELFF
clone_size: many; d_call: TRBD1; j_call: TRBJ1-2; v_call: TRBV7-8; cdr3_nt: TGTGCCAGCAGCTTAGCGCGGGACAGGGATGACTATGGCTACACCTTC; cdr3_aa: CASSLARDRDDYGYTF
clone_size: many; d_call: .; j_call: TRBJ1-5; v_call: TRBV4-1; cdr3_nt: TGCGCCAGCAGCCTAGGCAACAGAATTATTAATCAGCCCCAGCATTTT; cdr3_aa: CASSLGNRIINQPQHF